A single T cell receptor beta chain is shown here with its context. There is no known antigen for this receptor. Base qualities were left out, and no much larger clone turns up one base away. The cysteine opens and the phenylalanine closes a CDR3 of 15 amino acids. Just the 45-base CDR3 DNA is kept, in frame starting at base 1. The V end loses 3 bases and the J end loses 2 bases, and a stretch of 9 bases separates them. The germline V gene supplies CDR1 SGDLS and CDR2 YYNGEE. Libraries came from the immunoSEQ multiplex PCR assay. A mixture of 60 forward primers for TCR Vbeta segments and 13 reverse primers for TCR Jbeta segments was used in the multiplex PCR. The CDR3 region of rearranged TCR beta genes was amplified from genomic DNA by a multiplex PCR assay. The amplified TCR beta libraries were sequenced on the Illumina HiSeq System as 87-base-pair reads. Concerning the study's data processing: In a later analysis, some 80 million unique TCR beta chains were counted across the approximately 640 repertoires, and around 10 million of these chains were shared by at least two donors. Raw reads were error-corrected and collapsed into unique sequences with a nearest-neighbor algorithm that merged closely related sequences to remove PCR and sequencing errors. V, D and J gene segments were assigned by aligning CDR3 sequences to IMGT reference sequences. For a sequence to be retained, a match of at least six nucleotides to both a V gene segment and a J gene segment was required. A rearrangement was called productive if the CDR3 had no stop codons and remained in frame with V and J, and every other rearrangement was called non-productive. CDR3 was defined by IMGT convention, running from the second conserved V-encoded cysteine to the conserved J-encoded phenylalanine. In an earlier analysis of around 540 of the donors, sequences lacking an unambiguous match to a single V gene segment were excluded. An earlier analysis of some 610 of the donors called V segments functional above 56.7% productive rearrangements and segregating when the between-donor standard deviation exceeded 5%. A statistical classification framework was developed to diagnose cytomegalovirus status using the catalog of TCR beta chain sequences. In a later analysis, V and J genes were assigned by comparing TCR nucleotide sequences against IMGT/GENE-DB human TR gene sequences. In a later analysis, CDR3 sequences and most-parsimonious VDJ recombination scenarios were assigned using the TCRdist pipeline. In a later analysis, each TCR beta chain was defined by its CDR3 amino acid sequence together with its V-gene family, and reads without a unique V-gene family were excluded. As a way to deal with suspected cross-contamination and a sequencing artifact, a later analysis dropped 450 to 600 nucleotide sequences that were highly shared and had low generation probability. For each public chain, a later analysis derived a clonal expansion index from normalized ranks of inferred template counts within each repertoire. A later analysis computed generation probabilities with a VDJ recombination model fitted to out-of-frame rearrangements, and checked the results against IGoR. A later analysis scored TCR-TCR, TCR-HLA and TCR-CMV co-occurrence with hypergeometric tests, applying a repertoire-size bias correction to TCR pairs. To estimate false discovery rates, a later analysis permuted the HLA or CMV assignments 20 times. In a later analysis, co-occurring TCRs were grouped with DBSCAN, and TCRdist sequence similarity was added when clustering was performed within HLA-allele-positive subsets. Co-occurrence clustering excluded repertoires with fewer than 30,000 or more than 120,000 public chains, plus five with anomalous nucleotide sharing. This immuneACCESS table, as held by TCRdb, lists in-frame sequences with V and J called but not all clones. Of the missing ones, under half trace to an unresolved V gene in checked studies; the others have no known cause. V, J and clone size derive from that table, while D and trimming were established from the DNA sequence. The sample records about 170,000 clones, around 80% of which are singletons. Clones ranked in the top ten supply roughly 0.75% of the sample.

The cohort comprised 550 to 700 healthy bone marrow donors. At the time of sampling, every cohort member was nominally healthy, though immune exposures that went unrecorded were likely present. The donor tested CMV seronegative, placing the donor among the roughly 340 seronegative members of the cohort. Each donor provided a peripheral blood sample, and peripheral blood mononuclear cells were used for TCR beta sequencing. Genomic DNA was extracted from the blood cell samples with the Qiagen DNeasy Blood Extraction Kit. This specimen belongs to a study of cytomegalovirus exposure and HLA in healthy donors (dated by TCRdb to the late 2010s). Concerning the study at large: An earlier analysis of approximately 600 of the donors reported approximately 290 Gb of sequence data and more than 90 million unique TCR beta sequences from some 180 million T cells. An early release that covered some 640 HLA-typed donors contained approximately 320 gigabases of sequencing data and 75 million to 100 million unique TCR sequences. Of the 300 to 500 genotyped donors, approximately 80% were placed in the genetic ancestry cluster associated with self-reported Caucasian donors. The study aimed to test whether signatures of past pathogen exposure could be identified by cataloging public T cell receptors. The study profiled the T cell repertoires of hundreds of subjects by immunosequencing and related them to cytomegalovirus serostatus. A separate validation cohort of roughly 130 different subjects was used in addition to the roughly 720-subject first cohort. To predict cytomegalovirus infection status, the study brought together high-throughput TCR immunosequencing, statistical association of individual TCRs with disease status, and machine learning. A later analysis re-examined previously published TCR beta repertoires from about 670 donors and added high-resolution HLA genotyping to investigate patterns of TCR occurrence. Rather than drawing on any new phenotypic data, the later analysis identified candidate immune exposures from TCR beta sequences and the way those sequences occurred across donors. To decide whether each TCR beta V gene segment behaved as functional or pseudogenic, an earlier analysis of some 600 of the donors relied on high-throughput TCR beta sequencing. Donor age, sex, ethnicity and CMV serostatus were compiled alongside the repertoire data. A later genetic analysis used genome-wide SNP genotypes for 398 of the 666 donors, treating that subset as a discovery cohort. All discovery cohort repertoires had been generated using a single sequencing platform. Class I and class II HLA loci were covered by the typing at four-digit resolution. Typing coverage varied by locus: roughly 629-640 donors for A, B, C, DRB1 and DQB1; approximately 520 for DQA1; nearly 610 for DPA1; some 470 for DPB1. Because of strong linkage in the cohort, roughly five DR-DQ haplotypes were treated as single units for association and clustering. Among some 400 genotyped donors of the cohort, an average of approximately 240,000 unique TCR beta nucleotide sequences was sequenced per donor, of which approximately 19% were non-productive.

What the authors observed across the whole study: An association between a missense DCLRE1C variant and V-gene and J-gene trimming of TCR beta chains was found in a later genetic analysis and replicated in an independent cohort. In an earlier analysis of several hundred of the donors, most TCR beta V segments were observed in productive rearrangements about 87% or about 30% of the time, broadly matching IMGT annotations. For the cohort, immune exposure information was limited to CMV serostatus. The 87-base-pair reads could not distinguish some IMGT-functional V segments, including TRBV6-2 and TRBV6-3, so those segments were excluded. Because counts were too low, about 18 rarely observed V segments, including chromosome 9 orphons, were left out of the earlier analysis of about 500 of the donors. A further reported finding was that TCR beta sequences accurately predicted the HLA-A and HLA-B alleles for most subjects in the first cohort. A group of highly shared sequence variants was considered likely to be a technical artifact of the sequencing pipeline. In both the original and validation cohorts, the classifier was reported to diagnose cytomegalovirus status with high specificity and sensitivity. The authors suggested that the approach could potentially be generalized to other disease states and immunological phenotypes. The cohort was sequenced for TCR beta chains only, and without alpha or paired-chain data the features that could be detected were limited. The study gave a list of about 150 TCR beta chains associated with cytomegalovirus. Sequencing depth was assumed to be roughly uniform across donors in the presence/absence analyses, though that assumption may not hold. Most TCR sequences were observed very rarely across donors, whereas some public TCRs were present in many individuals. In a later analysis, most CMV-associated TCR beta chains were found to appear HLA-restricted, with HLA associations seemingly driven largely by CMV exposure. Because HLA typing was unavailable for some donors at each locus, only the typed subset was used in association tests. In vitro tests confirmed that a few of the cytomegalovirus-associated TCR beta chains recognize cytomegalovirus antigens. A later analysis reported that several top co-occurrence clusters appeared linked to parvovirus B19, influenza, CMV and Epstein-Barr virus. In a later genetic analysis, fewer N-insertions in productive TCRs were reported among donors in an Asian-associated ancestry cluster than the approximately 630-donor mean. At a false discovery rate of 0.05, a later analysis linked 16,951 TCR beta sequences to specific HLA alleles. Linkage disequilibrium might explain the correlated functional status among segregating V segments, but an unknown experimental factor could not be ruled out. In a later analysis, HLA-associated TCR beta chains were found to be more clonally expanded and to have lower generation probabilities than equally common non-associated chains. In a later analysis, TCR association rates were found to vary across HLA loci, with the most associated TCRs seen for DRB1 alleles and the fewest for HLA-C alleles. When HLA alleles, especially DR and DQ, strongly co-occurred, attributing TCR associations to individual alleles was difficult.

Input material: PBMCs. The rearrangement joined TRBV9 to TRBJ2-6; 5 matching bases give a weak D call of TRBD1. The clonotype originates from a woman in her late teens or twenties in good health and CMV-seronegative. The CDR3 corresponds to CASSALGAGANVLTF. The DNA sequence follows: TGTGCCAGCAGCGCCTTAGGGGCTGGGGCCAACGTCCTGACTTTC.